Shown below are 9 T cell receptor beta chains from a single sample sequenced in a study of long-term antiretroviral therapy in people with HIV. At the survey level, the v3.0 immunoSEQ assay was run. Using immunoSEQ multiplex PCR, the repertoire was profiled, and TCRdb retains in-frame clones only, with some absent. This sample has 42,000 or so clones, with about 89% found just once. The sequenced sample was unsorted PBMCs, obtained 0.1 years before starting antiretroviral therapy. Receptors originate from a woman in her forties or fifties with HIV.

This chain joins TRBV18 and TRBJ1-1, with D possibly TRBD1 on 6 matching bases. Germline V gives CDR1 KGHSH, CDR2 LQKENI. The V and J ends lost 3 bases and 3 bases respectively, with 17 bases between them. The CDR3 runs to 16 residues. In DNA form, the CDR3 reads TGTGCCAGCTCACCCGCCGGGACACTATCTCACACTGAAGCTTTCTTT. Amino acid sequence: CASSPAGTLSHTEAFF.

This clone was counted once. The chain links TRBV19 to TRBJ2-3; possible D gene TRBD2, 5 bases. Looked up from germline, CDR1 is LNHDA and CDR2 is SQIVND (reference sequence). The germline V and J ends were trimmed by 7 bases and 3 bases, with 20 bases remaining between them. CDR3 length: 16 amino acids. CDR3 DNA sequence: TGTGCCAGTACGACCGCCGGGATCACCGGTACAGATACGCAGTATTTT. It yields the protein CASTTAGITGTDTQYF.

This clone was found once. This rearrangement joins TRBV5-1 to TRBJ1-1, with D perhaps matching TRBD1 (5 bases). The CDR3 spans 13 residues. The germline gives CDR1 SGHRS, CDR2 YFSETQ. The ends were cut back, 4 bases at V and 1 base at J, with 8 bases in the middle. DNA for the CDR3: TGCGCCAGCAGCGTGACAGCGAACACTGAAGCTTTCTTT. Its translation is CASSVTANTEAFF. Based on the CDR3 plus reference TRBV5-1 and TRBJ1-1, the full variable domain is KAGVTQTPRYLIKTRGQQVTLSCSPISGHRSVSWYQQTPGQGLQFLFEYFSETQRNKGNFPGRFSGRQFSNSRSEMNVSTLELGDSALYLCASSVTANTEAFFGQGTRLTVV.

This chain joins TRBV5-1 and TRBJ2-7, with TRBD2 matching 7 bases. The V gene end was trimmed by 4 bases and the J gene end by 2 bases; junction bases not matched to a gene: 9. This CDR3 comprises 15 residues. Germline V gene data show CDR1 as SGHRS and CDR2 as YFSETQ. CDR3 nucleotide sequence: TGCGCCAGCAGCCCGGCGGCTAGCGGAACCTACGAGCAGTACTTC. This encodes CASSPAASGTYEQYF.

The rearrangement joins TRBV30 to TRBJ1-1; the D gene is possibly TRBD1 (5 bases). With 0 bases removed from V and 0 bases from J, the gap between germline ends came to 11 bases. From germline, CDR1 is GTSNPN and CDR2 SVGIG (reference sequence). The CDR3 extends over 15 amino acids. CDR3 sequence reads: CAWSVRGSMNTEAFF. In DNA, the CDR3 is TGTGCCTGGAGTGTACGGGGGAGCATGAACACTGAAGCTTTCTTT.

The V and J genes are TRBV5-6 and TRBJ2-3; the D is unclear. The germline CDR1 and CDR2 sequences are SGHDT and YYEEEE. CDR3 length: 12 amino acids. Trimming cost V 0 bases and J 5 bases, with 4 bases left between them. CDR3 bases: TGTGCCAGCAGCTTGGTGGGAGATACGCAGTATTTT. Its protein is CASSLVGDTQYF.

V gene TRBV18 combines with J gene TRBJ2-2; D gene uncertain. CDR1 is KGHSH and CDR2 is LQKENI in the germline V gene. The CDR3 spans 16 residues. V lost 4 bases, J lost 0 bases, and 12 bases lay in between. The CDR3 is CASSLDGSPNTGELFF. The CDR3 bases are TGTGCCAGCTCACTAGACGGAAGCCCGAACACCGGGGAGCTGTTTTTT.

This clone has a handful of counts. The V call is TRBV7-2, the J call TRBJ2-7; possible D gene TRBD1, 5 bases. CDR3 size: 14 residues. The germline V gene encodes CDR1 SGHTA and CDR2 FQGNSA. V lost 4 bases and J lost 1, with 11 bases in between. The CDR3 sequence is CASSYGRVSYEQYF. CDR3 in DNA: TGTGCCAGCAGCTACGGCAGGGTATCCTACGAGCAGTACTTC.

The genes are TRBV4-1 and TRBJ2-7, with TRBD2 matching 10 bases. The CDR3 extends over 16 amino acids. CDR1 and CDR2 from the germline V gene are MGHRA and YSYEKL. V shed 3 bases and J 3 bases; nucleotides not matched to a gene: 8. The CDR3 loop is CASSQIAGGDYYEQYF. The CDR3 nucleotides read TGCGCCAGCAGCCAGATAGCGGGGGGCGACTACTACGAGCAGTACTTC.